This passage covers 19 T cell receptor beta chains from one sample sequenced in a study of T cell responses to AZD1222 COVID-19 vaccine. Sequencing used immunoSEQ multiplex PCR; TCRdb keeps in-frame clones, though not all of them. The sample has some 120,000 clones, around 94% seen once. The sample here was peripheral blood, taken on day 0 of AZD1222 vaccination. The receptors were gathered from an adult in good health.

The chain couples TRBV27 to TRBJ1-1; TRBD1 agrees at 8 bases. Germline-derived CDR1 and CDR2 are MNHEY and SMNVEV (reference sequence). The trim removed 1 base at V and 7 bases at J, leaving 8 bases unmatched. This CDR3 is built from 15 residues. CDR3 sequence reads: CASSLWQGARDEAFF. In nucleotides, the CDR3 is TGTGCCAGCAGTTTATGGCAGGGGGCGAGGGATGAAGCTTTCTTT.

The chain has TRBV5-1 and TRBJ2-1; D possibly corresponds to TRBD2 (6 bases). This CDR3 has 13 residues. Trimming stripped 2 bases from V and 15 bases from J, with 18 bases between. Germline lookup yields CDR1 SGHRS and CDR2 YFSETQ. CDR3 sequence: CASSLAWGDPGFF. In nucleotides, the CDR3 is TGCGCCAGCAGCTTAGCGTGGGGGGATCCGGGGTTCTTC.

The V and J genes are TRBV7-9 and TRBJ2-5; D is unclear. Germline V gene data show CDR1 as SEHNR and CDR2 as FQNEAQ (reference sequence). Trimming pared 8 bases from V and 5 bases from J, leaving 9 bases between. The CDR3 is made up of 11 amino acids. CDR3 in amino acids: CASGLPETQYF. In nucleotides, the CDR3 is TGTGCCAGCGGGCTCCCGGAGACCCAGTACTTC.

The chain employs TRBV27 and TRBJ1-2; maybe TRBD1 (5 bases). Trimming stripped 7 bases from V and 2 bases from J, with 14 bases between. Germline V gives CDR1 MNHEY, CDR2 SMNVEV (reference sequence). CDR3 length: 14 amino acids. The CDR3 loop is CASTHGAGNYGYTF. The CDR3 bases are TGTGCCAGCACCCACGGGGCGGGGAACTATGGCTACACCTTC.

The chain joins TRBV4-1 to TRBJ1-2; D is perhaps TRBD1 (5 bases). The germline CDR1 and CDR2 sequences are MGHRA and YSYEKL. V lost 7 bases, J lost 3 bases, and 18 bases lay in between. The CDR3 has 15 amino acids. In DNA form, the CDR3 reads TGCGCCAGCACCAATGCCCGGGACCGAGACTATGGCTACACCTTC. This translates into CASTNARDRDYGYTF.

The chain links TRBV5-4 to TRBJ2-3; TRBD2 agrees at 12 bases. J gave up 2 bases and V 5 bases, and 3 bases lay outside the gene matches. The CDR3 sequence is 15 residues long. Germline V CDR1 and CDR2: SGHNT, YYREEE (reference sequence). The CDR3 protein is CASRRLAGATDTQYF. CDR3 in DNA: TGTGCCAGCAGGAGACTAGCGGGGGCCACAGATACGCAGTATTTT.

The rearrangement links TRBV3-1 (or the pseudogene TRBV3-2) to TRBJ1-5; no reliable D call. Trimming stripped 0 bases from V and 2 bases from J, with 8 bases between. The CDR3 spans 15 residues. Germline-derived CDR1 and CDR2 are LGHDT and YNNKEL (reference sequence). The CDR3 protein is CASSQDLPGNQPQHF. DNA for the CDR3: TGTGCCAGCAGCCAAGATCTACCGGGCAATCAGCCCCAGCATTTT.

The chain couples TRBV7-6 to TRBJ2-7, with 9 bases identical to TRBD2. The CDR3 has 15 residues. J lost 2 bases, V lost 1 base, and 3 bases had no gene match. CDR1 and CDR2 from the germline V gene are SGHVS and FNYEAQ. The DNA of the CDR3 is TGTGCCAGCAGCTTAGTTAGCGGGGGAACCTACGAGCAGTACTTC. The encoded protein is CASSLVSGGTYEQYF.

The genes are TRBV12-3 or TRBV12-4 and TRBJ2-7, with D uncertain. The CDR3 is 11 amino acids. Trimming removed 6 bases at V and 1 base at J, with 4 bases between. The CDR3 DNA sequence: TGTGCCAGCAGATCATCCTACGAGCAGTACTTC. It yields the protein CASRSSYEQYF.

The CDR3 DNA reads as TGTGCCAGTACCTTAGCGGGAGGGCCTACCTACAATGAGCAGTTCTTC. Amino acids: CASTLAGGPTYNEQFF. This chain connects TRBV19 to TRBJ2-1; 11 bases fit TRBD2. The CDR3 has 16 amino acids. Unmatched junction bases numbered 7, after V lost 7 bases and J lost 2 bases. Per the germline V gene, CDR1 is LNHDA and CDR2 is SQIVND (reference sequence). Full variable domain (rest looked up from reference TRBV19 and TRBJ2-1): DGGITQSPKYLFRKEGQNVTLSCEQNLNHDAMYWYRQDPGQGLRLIYYSQIVNDFQKGDIAEGYSVSREKKESFPLTVTSAQKNPTAFYLCASTLAGGPTYNEQFFGPGTRLTVL.

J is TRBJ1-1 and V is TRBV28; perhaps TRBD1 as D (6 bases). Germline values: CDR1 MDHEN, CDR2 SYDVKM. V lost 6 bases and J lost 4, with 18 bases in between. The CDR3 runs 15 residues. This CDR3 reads CASSPLGAGVTEAFF. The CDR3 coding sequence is TGTGCCAGCAGCCCCCTCGGGGCAGGGGTCACTGAAGCTTTCTTT.

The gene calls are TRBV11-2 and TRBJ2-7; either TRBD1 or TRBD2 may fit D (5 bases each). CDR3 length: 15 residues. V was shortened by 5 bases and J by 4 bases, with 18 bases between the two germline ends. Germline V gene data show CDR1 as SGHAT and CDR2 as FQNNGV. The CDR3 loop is CASSQKGRRKYEQYF. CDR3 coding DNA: TGTGCCAGCAGCCAAAAGGGACGACGAAAGTACGAGCAGTACTTC. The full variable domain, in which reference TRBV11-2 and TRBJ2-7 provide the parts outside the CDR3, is EAGVAQSPRYKIIEKRQSVAFWCNPISGHATLYWYQQILGQGPKLLIQFQNNGVVDDSQLPKDRFSAERLKGVDSTLKIQPAKLEDSAVYLCASSQKGRRKYEQYFGPGTRLTVT.

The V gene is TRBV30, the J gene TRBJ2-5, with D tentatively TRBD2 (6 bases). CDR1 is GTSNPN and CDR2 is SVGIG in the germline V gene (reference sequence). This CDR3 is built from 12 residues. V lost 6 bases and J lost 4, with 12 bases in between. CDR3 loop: CACHSGVETQYF. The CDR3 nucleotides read TGTGCCTGCCATAGCGGTGTAGAGACCCAGTACTTC.

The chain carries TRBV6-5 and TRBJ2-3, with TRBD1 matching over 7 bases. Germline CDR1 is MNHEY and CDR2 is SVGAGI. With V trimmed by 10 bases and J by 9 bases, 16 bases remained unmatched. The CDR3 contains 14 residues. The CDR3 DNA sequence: TGTGCCACCGCCGAGGGTTCAGGGGGATTCACGCAGTATTTT. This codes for CATAEGSGGFTQYF.

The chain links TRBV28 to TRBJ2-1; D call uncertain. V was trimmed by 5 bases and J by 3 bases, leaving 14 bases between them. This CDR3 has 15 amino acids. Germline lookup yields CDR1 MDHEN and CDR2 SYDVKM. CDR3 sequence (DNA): TGTGCCAGCAGTGATTCCACCAAACACTACAATGAGCAGTTCTTC. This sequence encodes CASSDSTKHYNEQFF.

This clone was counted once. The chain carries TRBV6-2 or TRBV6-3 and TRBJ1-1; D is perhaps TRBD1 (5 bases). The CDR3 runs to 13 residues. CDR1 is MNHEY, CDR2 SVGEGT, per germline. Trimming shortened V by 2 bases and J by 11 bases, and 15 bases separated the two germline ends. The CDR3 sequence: CASSYGTYLEAFF. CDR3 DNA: TGTGCCAGCAGTTACGGGACCTACCTTGAGGCTTTCTTT.

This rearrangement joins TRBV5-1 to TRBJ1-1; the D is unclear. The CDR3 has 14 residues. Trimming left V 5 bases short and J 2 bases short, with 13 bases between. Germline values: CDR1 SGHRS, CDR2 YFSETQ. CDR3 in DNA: TGCGCCAGCAGGATGGGAGCCCACAACACTGAAGCTTTCTTT. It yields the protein CASRMGAHNTEAFF.

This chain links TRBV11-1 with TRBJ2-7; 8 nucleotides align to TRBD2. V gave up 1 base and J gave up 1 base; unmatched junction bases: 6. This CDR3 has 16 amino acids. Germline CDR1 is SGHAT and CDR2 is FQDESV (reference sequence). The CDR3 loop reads CASSLEGTRGSYEQYF. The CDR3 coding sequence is TGTGCCAGCAGCTTAGAAGGGACTAGGGGTTCCTACGAGCAGTACTTC.

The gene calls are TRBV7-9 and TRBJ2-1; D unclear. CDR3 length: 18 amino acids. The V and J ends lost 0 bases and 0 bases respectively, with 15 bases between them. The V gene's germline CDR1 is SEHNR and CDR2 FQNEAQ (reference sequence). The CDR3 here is CASSLANKAPSSYNEQFF. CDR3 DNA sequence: TGTGCCAGCAGCTTAGCGAATAAGGCGCCGAGCTCCTACAATGAGCAGTTCTTC.